This TCR beta chain was sequenced during a study of tumor and adjacent non-tumor tissue in lung cancer. TCRbeta libraries were built with three rounds of nested PCR, modified from ARM-PCR. TCRdb itself ran the multiplex PCR reads through MiXCR, one entry per CDR3 protein. The data show 60,000 or so distinct CDR3 sequences, around 61% seen once. RNA was extracted from bulk tissue without any cell sorting. More than 3 cm separated this lung sample from the edge of the tumor. The germline CDR1 and CDR2 sequences are MDHEN and SYDVKM. The CDR3 runs to 15 residues. On this clonotype itself: Its antigen is unknown. An end of the junction differs from the germline gene, which may be a read error.

Study observations and caveats: Compared with tumor, normal lung showed significantly lower TCR diversity.

The gene calls are TRBV28 and TRBJ1-5, with TRBD1 identical over 9 bases. The receptor was isolated from a man between 65 and 80 years old with non-small cell lung cancer. Source material: distant non-tumor lung tissue. This CDR3 is CTSRKGQGNNQPQHF. CDR3 nucleotides: TGTACCAGCAGGAAGGGACAGGGCAACAATCAGCCCCAGCATTTT.